The clone carrying this TCR beta chain was recorded at least ten times. This sample was included in a study of blood T cell repertoires in COVID-19. Background on the study: Acute and convalescent COVID-19 specimens originated in the United States, Italy and Spain.

In the authors' workflow: It was from reference gene primer amplification that nucleated cell counts were estimated. Libraries were prepared by immunoSEQ multiplex PCR; TCRdb keeps only in-frame clonotypes and omits some of them. That table gives V, J and clone size, and the DNA gave D and trimming. The repertoire holds fewer than 350,000 clones, with around 90% as singletons. Those enrolled, adults aged roughly 18 to 90 years, came from 24 US areas. Participant reports of clinical history set cohort assignment. The V end lost 4 bases, the J end lost 5 bases, and 11 bases lay between the germline ends. The germline gives CDR1 LGHDT, CDR2 YNNKEL (reference sequence). The CDR3 is 14 residues long.

The sample comprised PBMCs or T cells enriched from blood (not recorded which). The rearrangement uses TRBV3-1 (or the pseudogene TRBV3-2) and TRBJ1-4; D gene unclear. This receptor was identified in a woman aged 25 to 39 who had recovered from COVID-19. The CDR3 DNA follows: TGTGCCAGCAGCCCGATCGGAGAGAATGAAAAACTGTTTTTT. Its translation: CASSPIGENEKLFF.